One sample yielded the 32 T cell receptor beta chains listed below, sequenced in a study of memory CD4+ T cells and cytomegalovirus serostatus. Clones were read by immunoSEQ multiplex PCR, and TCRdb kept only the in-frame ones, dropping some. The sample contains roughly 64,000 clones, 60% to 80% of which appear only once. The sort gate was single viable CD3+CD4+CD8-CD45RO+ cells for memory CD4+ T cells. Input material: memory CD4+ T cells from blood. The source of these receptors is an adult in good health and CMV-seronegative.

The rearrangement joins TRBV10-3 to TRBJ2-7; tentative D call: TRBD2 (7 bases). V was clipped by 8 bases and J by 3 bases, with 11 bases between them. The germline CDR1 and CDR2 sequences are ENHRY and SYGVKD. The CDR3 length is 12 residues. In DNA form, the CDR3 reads TGTGCCATCGGGAGGGGGGGCTACGAGCAGTACTTC. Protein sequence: CAIGRGGYEQYF.

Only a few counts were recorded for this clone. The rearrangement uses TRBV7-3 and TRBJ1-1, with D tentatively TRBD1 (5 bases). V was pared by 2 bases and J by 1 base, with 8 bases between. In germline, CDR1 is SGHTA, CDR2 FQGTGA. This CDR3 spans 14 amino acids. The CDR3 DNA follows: TGTGCCAGCAGCTTATATGGGGGGAACACTGAAGCTTTCTTT. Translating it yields CASSLYGGNTEAFF.

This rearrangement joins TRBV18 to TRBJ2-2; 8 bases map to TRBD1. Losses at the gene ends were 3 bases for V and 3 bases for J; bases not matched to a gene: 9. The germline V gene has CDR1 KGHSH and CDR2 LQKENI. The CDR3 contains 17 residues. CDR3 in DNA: TGTGCCAGCTCACCGTCGATTCAGACAGGGGACACCGGGGAGCTGTTTTTT. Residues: CASSPSIQTGDTGELFF.

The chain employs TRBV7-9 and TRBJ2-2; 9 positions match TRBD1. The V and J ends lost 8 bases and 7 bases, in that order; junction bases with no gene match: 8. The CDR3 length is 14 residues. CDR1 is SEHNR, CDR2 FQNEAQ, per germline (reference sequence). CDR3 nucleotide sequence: TGTGCCAGCGGTCCCGGGACAGGGTTCGGGGAGCTGTTTTTT. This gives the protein CASGPGTGFGELFF.

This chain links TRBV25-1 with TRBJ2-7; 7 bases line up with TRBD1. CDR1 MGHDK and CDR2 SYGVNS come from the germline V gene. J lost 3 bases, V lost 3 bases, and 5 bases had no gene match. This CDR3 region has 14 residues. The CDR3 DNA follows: TGTGCCAGCAGTGAGGGACAGTCTATCTACGAGCAGTACTTC. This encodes CASSEGQSIYEQYF.

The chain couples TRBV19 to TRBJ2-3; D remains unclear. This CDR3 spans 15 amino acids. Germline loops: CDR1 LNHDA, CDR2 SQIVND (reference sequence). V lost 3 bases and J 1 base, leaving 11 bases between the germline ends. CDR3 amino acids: CASSIDRIRTDTQYF. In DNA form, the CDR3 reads TGTGCCAGTAGTATCGATCGGATTCGCACAGATACGCAGTATTTT. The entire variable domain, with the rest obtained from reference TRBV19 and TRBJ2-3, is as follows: DGGITQSPKYLFRKEGQNVTLSCEQNLNHDAMYWYRQDPGQGLRLIYYSQIVNDFQKGDIAEGYSVSREKKESFPLTVTSAQKNPTAFYLCASSIDRIRTDTQYFGPGTRLTVL.

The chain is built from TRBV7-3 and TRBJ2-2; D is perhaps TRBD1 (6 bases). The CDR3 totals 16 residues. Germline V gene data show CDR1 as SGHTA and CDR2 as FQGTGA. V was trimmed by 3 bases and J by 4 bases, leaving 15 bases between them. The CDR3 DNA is TGTGCCAGCAGCTTGGGCACAGGGCCCCGCACCGGGGAGCTGTTTTTT. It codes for CASSLGTGPRTGELFF.

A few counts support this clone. CDR3 coding DNA: TGTGCCTGGAGAGGGCAAGCCTACGAGCAGTACTTC. It yields the protein CAWRGQAYEQYF. V is TRBV30 and J is TRBJ2-7; D unclear. This CDR3 is built from 12 residues. Trimming removed 3 bases at V and 2 bases at J, with 8 bases between. Per germline, CDR1 GTSNPN and CDR2 SVGIG (reference sequence).

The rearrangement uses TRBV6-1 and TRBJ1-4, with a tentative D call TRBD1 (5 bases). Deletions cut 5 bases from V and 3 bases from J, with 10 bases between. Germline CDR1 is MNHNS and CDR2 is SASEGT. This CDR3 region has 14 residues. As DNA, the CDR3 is TGTGCCAGCAGTCAGGGTTCAGCTAATGAAAAACTGTTTTTT. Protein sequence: CASSQGSANEKLFF.

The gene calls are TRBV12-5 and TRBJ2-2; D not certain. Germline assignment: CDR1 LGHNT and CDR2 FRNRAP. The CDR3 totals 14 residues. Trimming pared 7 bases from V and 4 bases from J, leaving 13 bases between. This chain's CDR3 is CASATTASTGELFF. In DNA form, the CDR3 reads TGTGCTAGTGCCACCACGGCTAGCACCGGGGAGCTGTTTTTT.

This CDR3 reads CASSQEILVSTGGYGYTF. CDR3 nucleotides: TGCGCCAGCAGCCAAGAGATCCTCGTCTCGACAGGGGGCTATGGCTACACCTTC. The chain has TRBV4-1 and TRBJ1-2; 9 nucleotides agree with TRBD1. The CDR3 has 18 residues. Germline CDR1 and CDR2: MGHRA and YSYEKL. Losses at the gene ends were 0 bases for V and 4 bases for J; bases not matched to a gene: 12.

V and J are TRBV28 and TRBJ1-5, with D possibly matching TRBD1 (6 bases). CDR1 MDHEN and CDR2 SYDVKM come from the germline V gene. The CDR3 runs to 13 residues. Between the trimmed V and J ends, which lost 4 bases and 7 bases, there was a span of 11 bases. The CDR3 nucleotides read TGTGCCAGCAGTTGGGGGGCCAAGCAGCCCCAGCATTTT. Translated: CASSWGAKQPQHF.

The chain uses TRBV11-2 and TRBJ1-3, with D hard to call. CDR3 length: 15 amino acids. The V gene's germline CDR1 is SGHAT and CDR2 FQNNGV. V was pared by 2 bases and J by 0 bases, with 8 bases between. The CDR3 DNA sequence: TGTGCCAGCAGCTTAAGGGCAGTCTCTGGAAACACCATATATTTT. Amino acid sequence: CASSLRAVSGNTIYF.

The CDR3 region is CATGQRTDTQYF. CDR3 in DNA: TGTGCCACGGGACAGCGCACAGATACGCAGTATTTT. The rearrangement links TRBV2 to TRBJ2-3, with 7 bases matching TRBD1. Germline-derived CDR1 and CDR2 are SNHLY and FYNNEI. Trimming at V came to 10 bases and at J to 1 base, leaving 2 bases not matched to a gene. This CDR3 spans 12 amino acids.

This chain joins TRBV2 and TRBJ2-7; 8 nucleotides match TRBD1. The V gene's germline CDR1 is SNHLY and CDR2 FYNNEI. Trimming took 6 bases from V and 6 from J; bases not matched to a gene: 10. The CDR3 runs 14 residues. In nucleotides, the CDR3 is TGTGCCAGCAGGGTCGACAGGGGAGATCGCGAGCAGTACTTC. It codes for CASRVDRGDREQYF.

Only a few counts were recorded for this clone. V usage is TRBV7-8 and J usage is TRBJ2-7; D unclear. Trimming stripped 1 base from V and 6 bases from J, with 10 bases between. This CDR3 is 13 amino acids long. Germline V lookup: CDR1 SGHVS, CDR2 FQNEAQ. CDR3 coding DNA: TGTGCCAGCAGCTTAGTATCCACCCTCGAGCAGTACTTC. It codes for CASSLVSTLEQYF.

The CDR3 loop is CASSLSGDSLAEAFF. CDR3 nucleotide sequence: TGCGCCAGCAGCCTCTCGGGGGACAGCCTTGCTGAAGCTTTCTTT. The J gene is TRBJ1-1, the V gene TRBV5-1; the match to TRBD1 covers 7 bases. CDR1 is SGHRS and CDR2 is YFSETQ in the germline V gene. With 4 bases clipped from V and 6 bases from J, the junction kept 12 bases outside the gene matches. This CDR3 has 15 amino acids.

The CDR3 here is CASSGTIDQPQHF. DNA for the CDR3: TGTGCCAGCAGTGGGACGATCGATCAGCCCCAGCATTTT. This sequence joins TRBV6-1 and TRBJ1-5; D not certain. The germline V gene encodes CDR1 MNHNS and CDR2 SASEGT. The germline V and J ends were trimmed by 4 bases and 5 bases, with 9 bases remaining between them. CDR3 length: 13 amino acids.

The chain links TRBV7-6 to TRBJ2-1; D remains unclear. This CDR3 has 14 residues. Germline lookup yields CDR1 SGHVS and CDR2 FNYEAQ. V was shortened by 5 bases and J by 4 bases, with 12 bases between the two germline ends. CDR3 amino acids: CASSHGSLYNEQFF. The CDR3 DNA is TGTGCCAGCAGCCACGGTTCTCTTTACAATGAGCAGTTCTTC.

The CDR3 nucleotides read TGCGCCAGCAGCCAAGTCGACATGGGACTAGCGAGAGGAAATGAGCAGTTCTTC. The encoded protein is CASSQVDMGLARGNEQFF. This chain links TRBV4-1 with TRBJ2-1; TRBD2 matches at 10 bases. J was trimmed by 7 bases and V by 1 base; bases with no gene match: 13. Germline V gives CDR1 MGHRA, CDR2 YSYEKL. The CDR3 runs 18 residues.

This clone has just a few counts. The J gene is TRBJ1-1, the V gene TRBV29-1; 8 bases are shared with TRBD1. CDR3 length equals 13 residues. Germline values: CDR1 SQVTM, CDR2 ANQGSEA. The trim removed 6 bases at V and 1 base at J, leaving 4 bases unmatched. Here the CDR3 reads CSVRGRGNTEAFF. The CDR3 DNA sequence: TGCAGCGTCAGGGGGCGGGGGAACACTGAAGCTTTCTTT.

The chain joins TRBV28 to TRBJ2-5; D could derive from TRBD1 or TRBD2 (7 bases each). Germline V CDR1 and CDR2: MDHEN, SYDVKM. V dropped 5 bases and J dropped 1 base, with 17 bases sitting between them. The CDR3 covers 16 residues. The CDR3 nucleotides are TGTGCCAGCAGTGCCGGGGGAGGGGGCCCCCAAGAGACCCAGTACTTC. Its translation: CASSAGGGGPQETQYF.

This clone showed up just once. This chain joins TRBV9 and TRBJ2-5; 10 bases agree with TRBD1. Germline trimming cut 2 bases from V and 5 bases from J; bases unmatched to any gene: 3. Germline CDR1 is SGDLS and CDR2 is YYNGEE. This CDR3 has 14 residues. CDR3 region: CASSVTGGGETQYF. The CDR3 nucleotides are TGTGCCAGCAGCGTGACAGGGGGCGGCGAGACCCAGTACTTC.

The CDR3 DNA sequence: TGCGCCAGCAGCGGGGGGGATCTCAGTAGTCATGGCTACACCTTC. It is translated as CASSGGDLSSHGYTF. The gene calls are TRBV5-1 and TRBJ1-2; maybe TRBD1 (5 bases). CDR1 is SGHRS, CDR2 YFSETQ, per germline. The CDR3 runs 15 residues. V shed 4 bases and J shed 6 bases, with 19 bases lying between them.

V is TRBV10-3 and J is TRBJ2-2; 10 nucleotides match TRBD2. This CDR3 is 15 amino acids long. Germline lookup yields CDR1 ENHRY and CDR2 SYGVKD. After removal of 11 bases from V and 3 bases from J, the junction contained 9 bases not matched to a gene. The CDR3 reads CAGRDGTSDTGELFF. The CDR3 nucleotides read TGTGCCGGTAGGGACGGGACTAGCGACACCGGGGAGCTGTTTTTT.

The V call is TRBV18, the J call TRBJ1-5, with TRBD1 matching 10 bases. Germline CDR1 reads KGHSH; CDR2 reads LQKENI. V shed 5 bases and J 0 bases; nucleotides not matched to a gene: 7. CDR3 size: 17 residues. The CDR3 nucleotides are TGTGCCAGCTCAGCGACAGGGGGCGTTTATAGCAATCAGCCCCAGCATTTT. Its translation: CASSATGGVYSNQPQHF.

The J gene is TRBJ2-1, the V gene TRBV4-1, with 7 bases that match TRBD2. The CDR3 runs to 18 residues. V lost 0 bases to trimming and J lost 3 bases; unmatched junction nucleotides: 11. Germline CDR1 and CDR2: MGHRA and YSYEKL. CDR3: CASSQDPEGGGFYNEQFF. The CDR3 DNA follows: TGCGCCAGCAGCCAAGATCCGGAGGGCGGGGGTTTCTACAATGAGCAGTTCTTC.

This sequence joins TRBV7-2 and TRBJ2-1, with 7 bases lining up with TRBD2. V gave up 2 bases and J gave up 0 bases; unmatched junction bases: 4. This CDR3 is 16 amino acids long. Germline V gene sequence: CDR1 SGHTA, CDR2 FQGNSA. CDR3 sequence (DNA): TGTGCCAGCAGCTTACTAGCGGTAAGCTCCTACAATGAGCAGTTCTTC. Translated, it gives CASSLLAVSSYNEQFF.

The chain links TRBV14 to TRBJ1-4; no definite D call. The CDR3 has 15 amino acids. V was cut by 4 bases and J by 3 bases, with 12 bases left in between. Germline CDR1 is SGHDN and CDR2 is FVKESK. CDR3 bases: TGTGCCAGCAGCCTCGACACCTTCCCTAATGAAAAACTGTTTTTT. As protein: CASSLDTFPNEKLFF.

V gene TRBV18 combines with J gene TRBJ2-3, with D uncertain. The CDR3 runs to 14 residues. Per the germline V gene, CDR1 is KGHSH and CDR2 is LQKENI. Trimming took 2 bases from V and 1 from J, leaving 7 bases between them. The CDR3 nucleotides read TGTGCCAGCTCACCAAGGCAGGGCACAGATACGCAGTATTTT. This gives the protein CASSPRQGTDTQYF.

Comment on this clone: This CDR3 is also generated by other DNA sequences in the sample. The CDR3 is CASSPRTGGTGELFF. The CDR3 DNA follows: TGTGCCAGCTCACCCCGGACAGGAGGAACCGGGGAGCTGTTTTTT. This chain uses TRBV18 with TRBJ2-2; 7 bases align to TRBD1. Trimming at V came to 3 bases and at J to 5 bases, leaving 6 bases not matched to a gene. The CDR3 contains 15 residues. CDR1 KGHSH and CDR2 LQKENI come from the germline V gene.

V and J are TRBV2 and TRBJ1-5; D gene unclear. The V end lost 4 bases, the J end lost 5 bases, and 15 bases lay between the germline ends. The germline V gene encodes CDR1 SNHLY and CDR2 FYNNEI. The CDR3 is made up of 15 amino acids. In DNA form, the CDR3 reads TGTGCCAGCAGTGCGGGGAGCAGGATGGATCAGCCCCAGCATTTT. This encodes CASSAGSRMDQPQHF.